This TCR beta chain was identified during a study of shared clonotypes between healthy human individuals. Whole-study results and caveats: Sequencing depth was expected to influence donor clonotype sharing. As a rule, naive subsets had a larger estimated richness than memory subsets.

When replicate PCRs were run on sorted subsets, they used around 200 ng DNA, 28,000 or so T cell genomes. Here immunoSEQ multiplex PCR was the method, and the copy in TCRdb shows in-frame clones only, minus some. Counted here are under 650,000 clones, almost 97% occurring once; the ten biggest clones make up approximately 0.062%. Comment on this clone: What it binds is not known.

The split of CD4+ cells yielded CD45RA+ naive and CD45RA-negative memory subsets. Sequenced sample: naive CD4+ T cells sorted from blood. Subset described: CD45RA+ positively selected. This TCR was recovered from a woman under 40 in good health.

The CDR3 coding sequence is TGTGCCAGCAGTGCCTACGACAGGAACTATGGCTACACCTTC. This codes for CASSAYDRNYGYTF. V and J are TRBV25-1 and TRBJ1-2; a possible D gene is TRBD1 (6 bases). CDR3 length: 14 amino acids. Germline V gene sequence: CDR1 MGHDK, CDR2 SYGVNS. The V gene lost 4 bases and the J gene lost 2 bases, with 11 bases spanning the gap.